The rows below give T cell receptor beta chains drawn from one sample of a study of T cell responses to AZD1222 COVID-19 vaccine. Produced via immunoSEQ multiplex PCR; TCRdb's table is partial and in-frame only. The sample contains about 69,000 clones, 83% of which appear only once. Sample: peripheral blood, taken 28 days after the second AZD1222 dose. These receptors came from an adult who received the AZD1222 COVID-19 vaccine. CDR3s include the opening cysteine and the closing phenylalanine or tryptophan. D genes are given only for firm matches. Clone size is given for some rows only: seen once, a few or many times, or a class if the clone is expanded.

d_gene,v_gene,len,abundance,j_gene,CDR3nt,CDR3aa
-,TRBV5-5,16,-,TRBJ1-5,TGTGCCAGCAGCTTGGGGGTGACAGTTAGCAATCAGCCCCAGCATTTT,CASSLGVTVSNQPQHF
-,TRBV6-6,14,-,TRBJ2-2,TGTGCCAGCAAATCAACGGCGAACACCGGGGAGCTGTTTTTT,CASKSTANTGELFF
-,TRBV5-1,16,-,TRBJ1-2,TGCGCCAGCAGCTTTGGGTACCCTATTCCGGACTATGGCTACACCTTC,CASSFGYPIPDYGYTF
-,TRBV7-9,15,-,TRBJ1-5,TGTGCCAGCAGCTTAGGGGGGGTGAGCAATCAGCCCCAGCATTTT,CASSLGGVSNQPQHF
-,TRBV6-5,13,-,TRBJ1-2,TGTGCCAGTAGACAGGCTGGTGGCTATGGCTACACCTTC,CASRQAGGYGYTF
TRBD1,TRBV2,13,once,TRBJ1-1,TGTGCCAGCGCAGGGGGGGGCGGCACTGAAGCTTTCTTT,CASAGGGGTEAFF
TRBD1,TRBV6-5,14,-,TRBJ2-1,TGTGCCAGCAGTTACGCCGACAGGGTGGGTGAGCAGTTCTTC,CASSYADRVGEQFF
TRBD1,TRBV4-1,17,-,TRBJ2-3,TGCGCCAGCAGCCTTTTAACAGGGGGCTATGAAGCGGATACGCAGTATTTT,CASSLLTGGYEADTQYF
-,TRBV5-1,13,-,TRBJ1-4,TGCGCCAGCAGCTTGAGAGGGGATGAAAAACTGTTTTTT,CASSLRGDEKLFF
TRBD1,TRBV7-3,17,-,TRBJ2-5,TGTGCCAGCAGCAGATATGGCGGGACAGGGGTCGGAGAGACCCAGTACTTC,CASSRYGGTGVGETQYF
TRBD2,TRBV29-1,13,-,TRBJ2-1,TGCAGCGCTCTAGCGGGAGGAGGGAATGAGCAGTTCTTC,CSALAGGGNEQFF
-,TRBV7-8,15,-,TRBJ1-1,TGTGCCAGCGTACCCCGATACAAACAGTACACTGAAGCTTTCTTT,CASVPRYKQYTEAFF
-,TRBV18,13,-,TRBJ2-5,TGTGCCAGCTCACCACGTCAGCAAGAGACCCAGTACTTC,CASSPRQQETQYF
TRBD2,TRBV7-9,15,few,TRBJ2-3,TGTGCCAGCAGCTCCGGGACTAGCGAAACAGATACGCAGTATTTT,CASSSGTSETDTQYF
TRBD1,TRBV29-1,11,-,TRBJ1-2,TGCAGCTTCCACAGGGGCGGTGGCTACACCTTC,CSFHRGGGYTF
-,TRBV6-5,14,-,TRBJ2-1,TGTGCCAGCAGCAACCTACTACAGGAAAATGAGCAGTTCTTC,CASSNLLQENEQFF
-,TRBV5-5,16,-,TRBJ2-2,TGTGCCAGCAGCCCCCTTTGGCCCGAACCTACCGGGGAGCTGTTTTTT,CASSPLWPEPTGELFF
TRBD2,TRBV3-1/TRBV3-2,15,-,TRBJ2-1,TGTGCCACCGCGCCTAGCGGGGGAGCCTACAATGAGCAGTTCTTC,CATAPSGGAYNEQFF
-,TRBV5-1,15,-,TRBJ1-1,TGCGCCAGCTCCCGGGAGGGAGGCCCAAACACTGAAGCTTTCTTT,CASSREGGPNTEAFF
-,TRBV5-6,14,-,TRBJ2-7,TGTGCCAGCAGCTTAGAGGGCCCCTTCTACGAGCAGTACTTC,CASSLEGPFYEQYF
TRBD1,TRBV28,13,-,TRBJ1-2,TGTGCCAGCAGTCCCGGACAGGGAGGTGGCTACACCTTC,CASSPGQGGGYTF
-,TRBV12-5,13,-,TRBJ1-1,TGTGCTAGTCGTGACTCGGGGGGGGTACTGGCTTTCTTT,CASRDSGGVLAFF
-,TRBV5-4,14,-,TRBJ2-5,TGTGCCAGCAGCACGGTCCCTGTCCAAGAGACCCAGTACTTC,CASSTVPVQETQYF
-,TRBV7-9,16,-,TRBJ2-1,TGTGCCAGCAGACCAATATTGCGCAGTGGAAGGAATGAGCAGTTCTTC,CASRPILRSGRNEQFF
TRBD1,TRBV27,15,-,TRBJ1-3,TGTGCCAGCAGCCGACAGGGGAGTTCTGGAAACACCATATATTTT,CASSRQGSSGNTIYF
-,TRBV4-1,17,-,TRBJ2-7,TGCGCCAGCAGCCAAGAAAGGTTAAGCGGACAACTTTACGAGCAGTACTTC,CASSQERLSGQLYEQYF
-,TRBV5-4,12,-,TRBJ2-5,TGTGCCAGCAGCCCAGGGGGGGAGACCCAGTACTTC,CASSPGGETQYF
TRBD1,TRBV11-3,20,-,TRBJ1-6,TGTGCCAGCAGCCCCGGACAGGGGGTGAAGCAACTCTCCTATAATTCACCCCTCCACTTT,CASSPGQGVKQLSYNSPLHF
-,TRBV5-5,16,-,TRBJ1-4,TGTGCCAGCAGCTTGGACGTTGGAAGTGTGGGTCTGGGACTGTTTTTT,CASSLDVGSVGLGLFF
-,TRBV29-1,13,-,TRBJ2-1,TGCAGCGTTCGGGTAGCGGCCCAGGGTGAGCAGTTCTTC,CSVRVAAQGEQFF
-,TRBV6-6,12,-,TRBJ1-1,TGTGCCAGCTGCGAAACTGTGGAAGAAGCTTTCTTT,CASCETVEEAFF
-,TRBV5-4,14,-,TRBJ2-5,TGTGCCAGCAGCCCCGCCGAGGGACGGGAGACCCAGTACTTC,CASSPAEGRETQYF